One and the same sample provided the 6 T cell receptor beta chains below, sequenced in a study of blood T cell repertoires in COVID-19. The method was immunoSEQ multiplex PCR; TCRdb's version includes in-frame clones alone and lacks a portion of them. This sample has 55,000 to 70,000 clones, with roughly nine tenths found just once. The specimen sequenced was peripheral blood. These receptors were taken from an elderly woman with COVID-19, enrolled during active disease.

The chain recombines TRBV2 with TRBJ1-2; possibly TRBD1 for D (5 bases). This CDR3 has 11 residues. Germline values: CDR1 SNHLY, CDR2 FYNNEI. V was clipped by 8 bases and J by 11 bases, with 15 bases between them. CDR3 region: CASDRQGGYTF. The CDR3 nucleotides are TGTGCCAGCGATCGTCAGGGAGGGTACACCTTC. The variable domain in full, with the rest retrieved from reference TRBV2 and TRBJ1-2, is EPEVTQTPSHQVTQMGQEVILRCVPISNHLYFYWYRQILGQKVEFLVSFYNNEISEKSEIFDDQFSVERPDGSNFTLKIRSTKLEDSAMYFCASDRQGGYTFGSGTRLTVV.

This chain uses TRBV15 with TRBJ1-5; 7 nucleotides align to TRBD1. The CDR3 has 14 residues. Per germline, CDR1 LNHNV and CDR2 YYDKDF (reference sequence). V shed 1 base and J 11 bases; nucleotides not matched to a gene: 8. The CDR3 spells CATSRGQGVLAQHF. CDR3 nucleotide sequence: TGTGCCACCAGCAGAGGGCAGGGGGTTCTGGCCCAGCATTTT.

The chain recombines TRBV5-1 with TRBJ1-2, with TRBD1 matching 8 bases. The CDR3 totals 15 residues. The V segment lost 0 bases and the J segment 4 bases; nucleotides outside the gene matches: 5. Germline-derived CDR1 and CDR2 are SGHRS and YFSETQ. The CDR3 reads CASSLGPGGGYGYTF. CDR3 nucleotides: TGCGCCAGCAGCTTGGGCCCAGGGGGCGGCTATGGCTACACCTTC.

The CDR3 DNA reads TGTGCCAGCAGAACCGACGGAGGGGAAGGCGGTAACACCATATATTTT. It codes for CASRTDGGEGGNTIYF. This chain uses TRBV7-9 with TRBJ1-3; D perhaps matches TRBD1 (5 bases). The V gene's germline CDR1 is SEHNR and CDR2 FQNEAQ (reference sequence). This CDR3 has 16 residues. Trimming removed 6 bases at V and 7 bases at J, with 22 bases between.

The rearrangement links TRBV2 to TRBJ1-4, with 8 bases that match TRBD1. Germline loops: CDR1 SNHLY, CDR2 FYNNEI. The CDR3 spans 14 residues. Germline trimming cut 5 bases from V and 7 bases from J; bases unmatched to any gene: 6. The CDR3 sequence: CASSQGALGEKLFF. As DNA, the CDR3 is TGTGCCAGCAGTCAGGGGGCCTTGGGTGAAAAACTGTTTTTT.

The CDR3 loop is CASSFGEASNYGYTF. The CDR3 DNA follows: TGTGCCAGCAGCTTCGGGGAGGCCTCTAACTATGGCTACACCTTC. The chain carries TRBV7-8 and TRBJ1-2; the D is unclear. The CDR3 totals 15 residues. Trimming took off 3 bases at V and 0 bases at J, with 11 bases between the two ends. Germline CDR1 is SGHVS and CDR2 is FQNEAQ.